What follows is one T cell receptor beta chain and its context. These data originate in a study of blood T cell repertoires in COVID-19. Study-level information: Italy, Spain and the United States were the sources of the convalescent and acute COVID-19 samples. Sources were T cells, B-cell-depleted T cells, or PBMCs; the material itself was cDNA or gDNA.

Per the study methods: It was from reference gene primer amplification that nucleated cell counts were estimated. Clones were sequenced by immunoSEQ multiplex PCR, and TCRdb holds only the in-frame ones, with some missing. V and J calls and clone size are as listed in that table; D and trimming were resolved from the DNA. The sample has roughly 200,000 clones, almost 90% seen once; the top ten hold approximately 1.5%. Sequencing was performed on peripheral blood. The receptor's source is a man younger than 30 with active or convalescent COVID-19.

The DNA of the CDR3 is TGTGCCACCAGTGATTTGTCAGGGCGGAATGGCTACACCTTC. Encoded protein: CATSDLSGRNGYTF. The chain couples TRBV24-1 to TRBJ1-2; possible D gene TRBD1, 5 bases. Germline lookup yields CDR1 KGHDR and CDR2 SFDVKD. The CDR3 covers 14 residues. The ends were cut back, 0 bases at V and 6 bases at J, with 10 bases in the middle.